Listed below are T cell receptor beta chains from one sample, sequenced in a study of CD8 T cells in Susac syndrome. One entry per CDR3 protein, called by TCRdb with MiXCR from the immunoSEQ multiplex PCR reads. Found here are tens of thousands of distinct CDR3 sequences, around 96% of them singletons; the top ten hold 0.11%. The sequenced material came from CD4+ T cells from PBMCs. The receptor set was obtained from a human donor with multiple sclerosis. CDR3s include the opening cysteine and the closing phenylalanine or tryptophan. The D gene is left open where the match is weak. Rows give clone size only sometimes, using once, few, many, or a class for an expanded clone.

TRBV7-9	NA	NA	TRBJ2-1	CASSLKPGLRGDEQFF	TGTGCCAGCAGCCTAAAACCGGGACTCAGAGGCGATGAGCAGTTCTTC
TRBV20-1	TRBD1	NA	TRBJ2-3	CSARTGTEGTDTQYF	TGCAGTGCTAGGACCGGGACAGAGGGCACAGATACGCAGTATTTT
TRBV3-1	NA	NA	TRBJ1-5	CASSQEAGRGQPQHF	TGTGCCAGCAGCCAAGAAGCGGGTCGGGGTCAGCCCCAGCATTTT
TRBV7-9	TRBD1	once	TRBJ1-3	CASSLAKGQGNTIYF	TGTGCCAGCAGCTTAGCCAAGGGACAGGGGAACACCATATATTTT
TRBV5-1	TRBD1	NA	TRBJ2-1	CASSLGPGQGNEQFF	TGCGCCAGCAGCTTGGGACCGGGACAGGGCAATGAGCAGTTCTTC
TRBV29-1	NA	NA	TRBJ2-3	CSVEQGRGTDTQYF	TGCAGCGTGGAACAGGGACGGGGCACAGATACGCAGTATTTT
TRBV28	TRBD1	once	TRBJ2-7	CASNSGTGLLISYEQYF	TGTGCCAGCAATTCCGGGACAGGGTTACTTATTTCCTACGAGCAGTACTTC
TRBV7-9	NA	NA	TRBJ2-2	CASSGSSGRVNTGELFF	TGTGCCAGCAGCGGATCTTCGGGGCGGGTTAACACCGGGGAGCTGTTTTTT
TRBV3-1	NA	NA	TRBJ1-2	CASSQGQVYGYTF	TGTGCCAGCAGCCAAGGCCAAGTCTATGGCTACACCTTC
TRBV9	TRBD2	NA	TRBJ2-3	CASSLRTSGGTQDTQYF	TGTGCCAGCAGCCTCCGGACTAGCGGGGGGACACAGGATACGCAGTATTTT
TRBV30	NA	once	TRBJ1-1	CAWGRVGDTEAFF	TGTGCCTGGGGGCGGGTTGGGGACACTGAAGCTTTCTTT
TRBV11-1	TRBD1	NA	TRBJ1-1	CASSRDRTNTEAFF	TGTGCCAGCAGCCGGGACAGAACGAACACTGAAGCTTTCTTT
TRBV3-1	NA	NA	TRBJ1-1	CASSRRGGKDTEAFF	TGTGCCAGCAGCCGTCGAGGGGGTAAGGACACTGAAGCTTTCTTT